This T cell receptor beta chain was identified in a study of T cell responses to AZD1222 COVID-19 vaccine. Assay used: immunoSEQ multiplex PCR; TCRdb lists only in-frame clones, some missing. The profile shows about 99,000 clones, about 85% of them singletons. V was clipped by 5 bases and J by 0 bases, with 7 bases between them. Per germline, CDR1 SQVTM and CDR2 ANQGSEA. The CDR3 covers 12 residues. The sample here was peripheral blood, taken on day 0 of AZD1222 vaccination. The sequence was collected from an adult in good health. The chain carries TRBV29-1 and TRBJ1-2; D gene ambiguous. This CDR3 reads CSVSESNYGYTF. CDR3 nucleotides: TGCAGCGTTTCGGAGTCTAACTATGGCTACACCTTC.